This TCR beta chain was captured by sequencing in a study of shared clonotypes between healthy human individuals (dated by TCRdb to about 2020). In terms of the full investigation: The cohort comprised a couple of women and a few men aged 18 to 49 years. Libraries were prepared and TCR repertoires were sequenced by different laboratories using diverse techniques, in order to increase sequencing depth and limit assay-specific biases. To estimate repertoire size and how much clonotypes are shared between individuals, the study performed deep sequencing of blood TCR repertoires from a few healthy adults. For each donor, CD4 naive and CD4 memory were each given three plates, CD8 naive was given two plates, and CD8 memory was given one plate. Leukapheresis yielded between about 0.85 and 10 billion PBMCs per donor. What the study reported, not specific to this receptor: The genetic and exposure-history diversity represented was limited by the small number of donors. Rarefaction of sorted-subset datasets indicated incomplete sequencing despite the large sequencing depth. Sampling was limited to blood, and TCR repertoires in tissue likely differ from TCR repertoires in blood. Based on pairwise subsampling, the degree of clonotype sharing among donors was expected to be affected by sequencing depth. Estimated clonotype richness was generally larger for naive than for memory subsets. Higher generation probabilities were observed for clonotypes shared by all four sorted-subset donors than for non-shared clonotypes. Across a few donors, approximately 5% of naive CD4, around 3.3% of naive CD8, roughly 2.2% of memory CD4, and roughly 0.4% of memory CD8 clonotypes were shared.

In the germline V gene, CDR1 corresponds to SGHTA and CDR2 to FQGNSA. The V end loses 5 bases and the J end loses 8 bases, and a stretch of 18 bases separates them. The CDR3 runs 14 residues from the cysteine to the phenylalanine. The retained sequence is limited to the CDR3, 42 bases, with the frame set at the first base. This clone was observed a handful of times. Its cognate antigen has yet to be identified. Base qualities are not provided; no much larger clone lies one nucleotide away. Using the deep immunoSEQ assay, multiplex PCR amplified TCR CDR3 regions from genomic DNA. Genomic DNA extracted from each cell subset was distributed evenly over all wells of several immunoSEQ 96-well plates, and each plate served as one replicate. For sorted subsets, around 0.2 ug of genomic DNA, equivalent to roughly 33,000 T cell genomes, went into each replicate PCR. The purified libraries were quantified using a Qubit 3.0 fluorometer, sized with a Bioanalyzer 2100, and then quantified again using the KAPA Library Quantification kit. A separate single-read 150-cycle Illumina NextSeq 550 flow cell was used to sequence each immunoSEQ 96-well plate. The authors' analysis ran thus. The immunoSEQ output contained only junctional sequences without quality scores, so filtering could not match that applied to full-length reads. To assign V/J genes and CDR3, sequences were annotated against IMGT germline references using PyIR, a Python wrapper for IgBLAST v1.9. Any read was removed if the V/J assignment was weak (E-value above 1e-6), the CDR3 was missing, or the read contained stop codons, out-of-frame junctions, or ambiguous translated residues. V3J clonotypes were defined as sequences sharing an identical inferred V gene, J gene, and CDR3 amino acid sequence. Percentage overlap between repertoires was calculated by dividing the number of shared unique clonotypes by the size of the smaller repertoire. RTK rarefaction, the Chao1 estimator, and Recon v2.1 estimates of unobserved clonotypes were used to assess repertoire richness. Generation probabilities were computed with OLGA for all TCRbeta clonotypes obtained by the gDNA method from four donors. Entries here come from immuneACCESS through TCRdb and include only in-frame sequences with V and J called. Some clones fail to appear in such tables; in the studies checked, an unresolved V gene covers under half of the shortfall, and the cause of the remainder is unknown. The DNA was the basis for D and trimming; V, J and clone size are from that table. The sample table shows approximately 1,500,000 clones, and 95% to 99% are seen once. Around 0.45% of the sample is held by the ten biggest clonotypes.

Donors were healthy HIV-negative adults with no recently reported acute infections or vaccinations. Every donor was a Caucasian adult living in Nashville, Tennessee, USA. CD4+ T cells were enriched through magnetic negative selection, after which naive cells were positively selected on CD45RA and the remaining negative fraction served as the memory subset. Blood was collected by leukapheresis, and PBMCs were isolated by Ficoll-Histopaque density gradient centrifugation and then cryopreserved in liquid nitrogen vapor phase. Analytical flow cytometry was used to check the purity and quantity of each magnetically sorted T cell population. From each sorted fraction, genomic DNA was isolated and quantified by UV absorbance on a Nanodrop 2000c.

This sequence was found in a man aged 25 to 40 in good health. The specimen was naive CD4+ T cells sorted from blood. The sample's cell subset or site label, in plain terms: CD45RA+ positively selected. The chain is encoded by TRBV7-2 joined to TRBJ1-2, and TRBD1 may be the D gene, going by 5 matching bases. The sequence in DNA is TGTGCCAGCAGCGGGGTTTCGGTGGGGCAGGGCTACACCTTC. It is translated as CASSGVSVGQGYTF.